These 20 T cell receptor beta chains came from one sample sequenced in a study of blood T cell repertoires in COVID-19. Clones were read by immunoSEQ multiplex PCR, and TCRdb kept only the in-frame ones, dropping some. This sample yields approximately 280,000 clones, of which roughly nine tenths are seen a single time; around 2.1% belongs to the top ten. The material sequenced was peripheral blood. Receptor source: a man aged 45-65 years with acute or convalescent COVID-19.

The J gene is TRBJ2-6, the V gene TRBV29-1; no clear D gene. V lost 3 bases and J 3 bases, leaving 9 bases between the germline ends. This CDR3 has 14 amino acids. From germline, CDR1 is SQVTM and CDR2 ANQGSEA. The CDR3 sequence is CSVEQSGGANVLTF. The DNA for the CDR3 is TGCAGCGTTGAGCAGTCAGGTGGGGCCAACGTCCTGACTTTC.

The V gene is TRBV15, the J gene TRBJ2-1; possibly TRBD2 for D (6 bases). The germline gives CDR1 LNHNV, CDR2 YYDKDF (reference sequence). The V end was cut by 1 base, the J end by 0 bases, with 16 bases between. There are 18 residues in the CDR3. CDR3: CATSRGRATGDSYNEQFF. The CDR3, as DNA: TGTGCCACCAGCAGAGGGAGGGCCACCGGGGACTCCTACAATGAGCAGTTCTTC.

V is TRBV3-1 (or the pseudogene TRBV3-2) and J is TRBJ2-1; D might be TRBD2 (6 bases). V was shortened by 1 base and J by 3 bases, with 10 bases between the two germline ends. This CDR3 comprises 15 residues. Germline loops: CDR1 LGHDT, CDR2 YNNKEL (reference sequence). CDR3 bases: TGTGCCAGCAGCCAAGGGGACGGGGGCTACAATGAGCAGTTCTTC. Protein product: CASSQGDGGYNEQFF.

This clone appeared a few times. The genes are TRBV13 and TRBJ2-7, with a possible D match to TRBD1 (6 bases). The germline V gene has CDR1 PRHDT and CDR2 FYEKMQ (reference sequence). The CDR3 sequence is 14 residues long. Trimming cost V 5 bases and J 2 bases, with 13 bases left between them. CDR3 bases: TGTGCCAGCAGCAGGGGGATGATAGCCTACGAGCAGTACTTC. Amino acid sequence: CASSRGMIAYEQYF.

V gene TRBV7-9 combines with J gene TRBJ2-3; D is possibly TRBD1 (6 bases). Germline CDR1 is SEHNR and CDR2 is FQNEAQ (reference sequence). The CDR3 consists of 14 residues. Trimming pared 0 bases from V and 4 bases from J, leaving 8 bases between. The DNA for the CDR3 is TGTGCCAGCAGCTTAGCGGGGGCGGCAGATACGCAGTATTTT. It specifies CASSLAGAADTQYF.

This clone was recorded only once. This chain joins TRBV6-5 and TRBJ2-2; 9 nucleotides match TRBD2. Trimming cost V 5 bases and J 1 base; bases outside gene matches: 2. The CDR3 extends over 15 amino acids. Germline assignment: CDR1 MNHEY and CDR2 SVGAGI. In nucleotides, the CDR3 is TGTGCCAGCAGTCTTAGCGGGGGGAACACCGGGGAGCTGTTTTTT. Amino acids: CASSLSGGNTGELFF.

This chain uses TRBV19 with TRBJ1-2, with 9 bases lining up with TRBD1. The CDR3 contains 15 residues. After removal of 4 bases from V and 0 bases from J, the junction contained 3 bases not matched to a gene. Germline values: CDR1 LNHDA, CDR2 SQIVND (reference sequence). CDR3 amino acids: CASSRTGDPNYGYTF. The DNA for the CDR3 is TGTGCCAGTAGTAGGACAGGGGACCCTAACTATGGCTACACCTTC.

The rearrangement uses TRBV7-6 and TRBJ2-5; 9 nucleotides agree with TRBD1. The length of the CDR3 is 13 residues. J gave up 7 bases and V 1 base, and 1 base lay outside the gene matches. Germline CDR1 is SGHVS and CDR2 is FNYEAQ. The CDR3 reads CASSLGQGGTQYF. In DNA form, the CDR3 reads TGTGCCAGCAGCTTAGGACAGGGGGGGACCCAGTACTTC.

J is TRBJ1-2 and V is TRBV5-1; TRBD1 agrees at 8 bases. Germline V gene lookup returns CDR1 SGHRS and CDR2 YFSETQ. V was clipped by 2 bases and J by 5 bases; unmatched bases: 8. The CDR3 covers 15 residues. The CDR3 is CASSLTTGEVYGYTF. DNA of the CDR3: TGCGCCAGCAGCTTAACGACAGGGGAGGTTTATGGCTACACCTTC.

V and J are TRBV7-9 and TRBJ2-7; 10 bases map to TRBD1. Germline V CDR1 and CDR2: SEHNR, FQNEAQ (reference sequence). The CDR3 runs 15 residues. The V gene end was trimmed by 5 bases and the J gene end by 5 bases; junction bases not matched to a gene: 9. The CDR3 here is CASSPLGQGSHEQYF. As DNA, the CDR3 is TGTGCCAGCAGCCCACTGGGACAGGGGTCCCACGAGCAGTACTTC.

V usage is TRBV5-5 and J usage is TRBJ2-5, with a weak D call TRBD1 (6 bases). The CDR3 is 15 residues long. In germline, CDR1 is SGHKS, CDR2 YYEKEE (reference sequence). Trimming took 0 bases from V and 5 from J, leaving 14 bases between them. Here the CDR3 DNA reads TGTGCCAGCAGCTTGGCCGCAGGGGTAGGGGAGACCCAGTACTTC. Its protein is CASSLAAGVGETQYF. The whole variable domain, filled in from reference TRBV5-5 and TRBJ2-5, reads DAGVTQSPTHLIKTRGQQVTLRCSPISGHKSVSWYQQVLGQGPQFIFQYYEKEERGRGNFPDRFSARQFPNYSSELNVNALLLGDSALYLCASSLAAGVGETQYFGPGTRLLVL.

This clone turned up a few times. This rearrangement joins TRBV3-1 (or the pseudogene TRBV3-2) to TRBJ1-4; no clear D gene. The CDR3 has 12 residues. V shed 4 bases and J shed 13 bases, with 13 bases lying between them. CDR1 is LGHDT and CDR2 is YNNKEL in the germline V gene (reference sequence). CDR3 sequence reads: CASSLVGSGLFF. In DNA form, the CDR3 reads TGTGCCAGCAGCCTCGTCGGGAGCGGACTGTTTTTT.

This chain uses TRBV11-3 with TRBJ1-1; D is perhaps TRBD1 (5 bases). Trimming stripped 5 bases from V and 3 bases from J, with 16 bases between. CDR3 size: 15 residues. From germline, CDR1 is SGHNT and CDR2 YENEEA. The CDR3 DNA follows: TGTGCCAGCAGCCCCGGGCAGGGAACAGACACTGAAGCTTTCTTT. The encoded protein is CASSPGQGTDTEAFF.

The chain carries TRBV7-8 and TRBJ2-5; the match to TRBD1 covers 7 bases. J gave up 3 bases and V 1 base, and 5 bases lay outside the gene matches. Germline V gives CDR1 SGHVS, CDR2 FQNEAQ. This CDR3 has 15 residues. CDR3 in DNA: TGTGCCAGCAGCTTAGTGGGTACAGGGGAAGAGACCCAGTACTTC. Its translation is CASSLVGTGEETQYF. Looking up the rest from reference TRBV7-8 and TRBJ2-5 gives the full variable domain: GAGVSQSPRYKVAKRGQDVALRCDPISGHVSLFWYQQALGQGPEFLTYFQNEAQLDKSGLPSDRFFAERPEGSVSTLKIQRTQQEDSAVYLCASSLVGTGEETQYFGPGTRLLVL.

The CDR3, as DNA: TGTGCCAGCAGTGAACTCCCAGGGGGCATCACTGAAGCTTTCTTT. It is translated as CASSELPGGITEAFF. This chain links TRBV6-1 with TRBJ1-1; 8 bases agree with TRBD1. The germline gives CDR1 MNHNS, CDR2 SASEGT. CDR3 length: 15 residues. V shed 2 bases and J 4 bases; nucleotides not matched to a gene: 6.

The CDR3 loop is CSPYLPAGAYNEQFF. The CDR3 bases are TGCAGCCCCTACCTCCCGGCGGGGGCCTACAATGAGCAGTTCTTC. The genes are TRBV29-1 and TRBJ2-1; TRBD2 matches at 7 bases. Per the germline V gene, CDR1 is SQVTM and CDR2 is ANQGSEA. The V gene end was trimmed by 8 bases and the J gene end by 2 bases; junction bases not matched to a gene: 12. This CDR3 contains 15 residues.

V gene TRBV3-1 (or the pseudogene TRBV3-2) combines with J gene TRBJ1-5, with D unresolved. Germline CDR1 LGHDT, CDR2 YNNKEL (reference sequence). The length of the CDR3 is 13 residues. Trimming removed 0 bases at V and 9 bases at J, with 9 bases between. Here the CDR3 DNA reads TGTGCCAGCAGCCAAGACCGAGGGCTGCCCCAGCATTTT. This codes for CASSQDRGLPQHF.

The chain uses TRBV5-1 and TRBJ1-2; 10 positions match TRBD1. V shed 3 bases, J shed 6 bases, and the junction held 2 bases outside the gene matches. The CDR3 is 13 amino acids. From germline, CDR1 is SGHRS and CDR2 YFSETQ. The CDR3 reads CASSSGQGDGYTF. CDR3 bases: TGCGCCAGCAGCTCCGGACAGGGGGATGGCTACACCTTC.

The chain is built from TRBV5-1 and TRBJ1-2; no definite D call. V lost 6 bases and J lost 3, with 15 bases in between. CDR1 is SGHRS and CDR2 is YFSETQ in the germline V gene. The CDR3 consists of 14 residues. CDR3 sequence reads: CASTRQAGDYGYTF. The CDR3 DNA is TGCGCCAGCACCCGCCAGGCGGGAGACTATGGCTACACCTTC.

As DNA, the CDR3 is TGTGCCAGCAGTTATCGGACAGGGGCCGGGGAGCTGTTTTTT. Translation: CASSYRTGAGELFF. The chain uses TRBV6-5 and TRBJ2-2; TRBD1 matches at 9 bases. Germline trimming cut 3 bases from V and 6 bases from J; bases unmatched to any gene: 2. This CDR3 has 14 residues. The germline V gene encodes CDR1 MNHEY and CDR2 SVGAGI.